Here is one T cell receptor (beta chain) with its context. The data are from a study of T cell changes during pregnancy in multiple sclerosis. Sequencing was performed with immunoSEQ multiplex PCR; in TCRdb, only in-frame clones are kept and a portion is missing. The table has about 68,000 clones, roughly nine tenths seen once. The TCR originated in a female donor with multiple sclerosis, enrolled in a pregnancy study. This sample comprised peripheral blood, obtained in the second trimester of pregnancy.

CDR3: CASSLRTGPNTGELFF. The CDR3 DNA follows: TGCGCCAGCAGCCTCCGAACAGGGCCGAACACCGGGGAGCTGTTTTTT. J is TRBJ2-2 and V is TRBV4-3; D possibly corresponds to TRBD1 (6 bases). The germline CDR1 and CDR2 sequences are LGHNA and YSLEER. CDR3 size: 16 residues. Trimming took off 4 bases at V and 0 bases at J, with 12 bases between the two ends.